This T cell receptor (beta chain) was captured in a study of blood T cell repertoires in COVID-19. Data came from immunoSEQ multiplex PCR; TCRdb stores just in-frame clones and leaves some out. Of around 150,000 clones listed, 85% to 95% are singletons. V gave up 5 bases and J gave up 6 bases, with 7 bases separating them. Looked up from germline, CDR1 is MNHEY and CDR2 is SVGEGT. The CDR3 contains 11 residues. The chain has TRBV6-2 or TRBV6-3 and TRBJ1-1; D unresolved. Sequencing was performed on peripheral blood. The receptor was derived from a woman aged 60 to 75 with COVID-19, enrolled during active disease. CDR3: CASSNIAEAFF. The CDR3, as DNA: TGTGCCAGCAGTAATATAGCTGAAGCTTTCTTT.